The rows below give T cell receptor beta chains drawn from one sample of a study of human T cells and chemical hapten exposure. Each CDR3 protein gets one entry after TCRdb re-called the RACE reads with MiXCR. The sample has 100,000 to 150,000 distinct CDR3 sequences; roughly an eighth are singletons. The sample in question was whole blood, obtained in connection with sensitization to the hapten diphenylcyclopropenone (DPC). The receptors derive from a young man with alopecia areata. Some clones in this sample may be carry-over from other donors' samples. Each CDR3 is given with its conserved first and last residue. D genes are given only for firm matches. Size values are once, few and many counts, or a class for expanded clones, and some rows have none.

v_gene	j_gene	abundance	d_gene	CDR3aa	CDR3nt
TRBV18	TRBJ2-2	.	TRBD1	CASSPRGQRLTGELFF	TGTGCCAGCTCACCACGGGGACAGCGTCTTACCGGGGAGCTGTTTTTT
TRBV28	TRBJ2-5	.	.	CASSFPRETQYF	TGTGCCAGCAGTTTCCCACGAGAGACCCAGTACTTC
TRBV5-4	TRBJ1-1	many	TRBD1	CASSLVAGGPNTEAFF	TGTGCCAGCAGCTTGGTGGCAGGGGGCCCGAACACTGAAGCTTTCTTT
TRBV28	TRBJ2-3	few	TRBD1	CASSRDRGFDTQYF	TGTGCCAGCAGCCGAGACAGGGGGTTTGATACGCAGTATTTT
TRBV7-2	TRBJ2-7	.	.	CASSSALRVQYF	TGTGCCAGCAGCTCAGCTCTACGAGTGCAGTACTTC
TRBV11-2	TRBJ1-2	.	.	CASSIGPLAKGSHYGYTF	TGTGCCAGCAGCATCGGCCCTCTCGCGAAGGGATCCCACTATGGCTACACCTTC
TRBV7-8	TRBJ1-6	few	TRBD1	CASSLSMRTGRIGNSPLHF	TGTGCCAGCAGCTTATCGATGCGGACAGGAAGAATAGGGAATTCACCCCTCCACTTT
TRBV25-1	TRBJ1-1	few	.	CASRQGRTEAFF	TGTGCCAGCAGACAGGGTAGGACTGAAGCTTTCTTT
TRBV29-1	TRBJ1-6	few	TRBD1	CSVTTGQNSPLHF	TGCAGCGTGACAACGGGACAGAATTCACCCCTCCACTTT
TRBV3-1	TRBJ2-7	few	TRBD2	CASSHRTSGSYEQYF	TGTGCCAGCAGCCACCGGACTAGCGGGTCCTACGAGCAGTACTTC
TRBV21-1	TRBJ2-2	.	.	CASSKERDRTNTGELFF	TGTGCCAGCAGCAAAGAAAGGGACCGAACGAACACCGGGGAGCTGTTTTTT
TRBV10-3	TRBJ2-6	once	TRBD1	CAISDTGAGANVLTF	TGTGCCATCAGCGACACAGGGGCTGGGGCCAACGTCCTGACTTTC
TRBV28	TRBJ2-7	.	.	CASSLPRRGAEQYF	TGTGCCAGCAGTTTACCCCGACGGGGGGCGGAGCAGTACTTC
TRBV14	TRBJ1-3	few	.	CASSQGRAAGNTIYF	TGTGCCAGCAGCCAAGGCAGGGCGGCAGGAAACACCATATATTTT
TRBV29-1	TRBJ1-2	few	TRBD1	CCGQGSYGYTF	TGCTGCGGACAGGGGTCCTATGGCTACACCTTC
TRBV7-3	TRBJ2-7	few	.	CASSHYRNAIYEQYF	TGTGCCAGCAGCCACTACAGAAACGCAATCTACGAGCAGTACTTC
TRBV7-3	TRBJ2-2	.	.	CASSKWNTGELFF	TGTGCCAGCAGTAAATGGAACACCGGGGAGCTGTTTTTT
TRBV6-4	TRBJ1-2	few	.	CASRPDGNYGYTF	TGTGCCAGCAGACCCGACGGAAACTATGGCTACACCTTC
TRBV7-9	TRBJ2-5	.	.	CASSPRWTASQETQYF	TGTGCCAGCAGCCCCCGCTGGACGGCAAGTCAAGAGACCCAGTACTTC
TRBV6-1	TRBJ1-2	.	TRBD1	CASSEGHRGYGYTF	TGTGCCAGCAGTGAAGGCCACAGGGGCTATGGCTACACCTTC
TRBV6-1	TRBJ1-1	.	.	CASSEGAGIVAEAFF	TGTGCCAGCAGCGAAGGGGCAGGGATCGTGGCTGAAGCTTTCTTT
TRBV7-8	TRBJ2-2	few	.	CASSRSGGGELFF	TGTGCCAGCAGCCGTAGTGGTGGCGGGGAGCTGTTTTTT
TRBV21-1	TRBJ2-5	.	.	CASRRTGRRRETQYF	TGTGCCAGCAGAAGGACAGGGAGAAGAAGGGAGACCCAGTACTTC
TRBV4-3	TRBJ1-2	few	.	CASSQDRGNYGYTF	TGCGCCAGCAGCCAAGATAGAGGGAACTATGGCTACACCTTC
TRBV28	TRBJ2-2	few	TRBD1	CASSPWDRARSGELFF	TGTGCCAGCAGTCCTTGGGACAGGGCGAGGTCCGGGGAGCTGTTTTTT
TRBV5-4	TRBJ2-7	.	TRBD1	CASSHHRDRVGEQYF	TGTGCCAGCAGCCATCACCGGGACAGGGTTGGCGAGCAGTACTTC
TRBV6-2/TRBV6-3	TRBJ2-6	.	TRBD1	CASSPQGDGANVLTF	TGTGCCAGCAGCCCCCAGGGGGACGGGGCCAACGTCCTGACTTTC
TRBV10-1	TRBJ1-5	few	.	CACFPLGAFNQPQHF	TGCGCCTGCTTCCCACTCGGAGCCTTCAATCAGCCCCAGCATTTT
TRBV29-1	TRBJ1-2	few	TRBD1	CSVVQGETYGYTF	TGCAGCGTTGTTCAGGGGGAGACCTATGGCTACACCTTC
TRBV3-1	TRBJ2-7	.	.	CASSQDLSYEQYF	TGTGCCAGCAGCCAAGATCTCAGCTACGAGCAGTACTTC
TRBV20-1	TRBJ1-2	.	.	CSARDTGGWSYGYTF	TGCAGTGCTAGAGATACGGGGGGATGGAGTTATGGCTACACCTTC